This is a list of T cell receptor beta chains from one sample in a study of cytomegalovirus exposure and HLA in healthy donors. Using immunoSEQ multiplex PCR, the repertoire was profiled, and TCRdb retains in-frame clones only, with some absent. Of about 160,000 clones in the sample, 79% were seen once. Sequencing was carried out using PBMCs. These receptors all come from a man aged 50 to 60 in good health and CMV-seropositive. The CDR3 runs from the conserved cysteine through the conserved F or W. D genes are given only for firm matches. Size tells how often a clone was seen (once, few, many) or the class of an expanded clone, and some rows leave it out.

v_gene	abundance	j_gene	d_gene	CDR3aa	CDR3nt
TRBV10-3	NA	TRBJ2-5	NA	CASRRDQETQYF	TGTGCCAGCCGGCGGGATCAAGAGACCCAGTACTTC
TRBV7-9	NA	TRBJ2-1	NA	CASSQQDREPSYNEQFF	TGTGCCAGCAGCCAACAAGACCGGGAGCCCTCCTACAATGAGCAGTTCTTC
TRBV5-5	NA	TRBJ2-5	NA	CASSPGDLRGETQYF	TGTGCCAGCAGCCCGGGGGATTTGCGGGGAGAGACCCAGTACTTC
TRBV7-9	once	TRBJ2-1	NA	CASSSQGGGYNEQFF	TGTGCCAGCAGCTCCCAGGGCGGCGGTTACAATGAGCAGTTCTTC
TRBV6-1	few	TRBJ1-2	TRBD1	CASSLGQAANGYTF	TGTGCCAGCAGTCTAGGACAGGCAGCTAATGGCTACACCTTC
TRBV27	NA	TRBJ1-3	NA	CASSQQGGNTIYF	TGTGCCAGCAGTCAACAGGGAGGAAACACCATATATTTT
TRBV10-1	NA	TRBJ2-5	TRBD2	CAIPLEREDAEKETQYF	TGCGCCATCCCCCTTGAGCGGGAGGATGCGGAGAAAGAGACCCAGTACTTC
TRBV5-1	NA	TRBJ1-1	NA	CASRATGNTEAFF	TGCGCCAGCCGGGCCACAGGGAACACTGAAGCTTTCTTT
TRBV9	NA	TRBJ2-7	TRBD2	CASSAGGYYEQYF	TGTGCCAGCAGCGCGGGGGGTTACTACGAGCAGTACTTC
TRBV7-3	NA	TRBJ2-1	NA	CASSPRQAYNEQFF	TGTGCCAGCAGCCCTCGACAGGCCTACAATGAGCAGTTCTTC
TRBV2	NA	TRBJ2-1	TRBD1	CASTGTGNYNEQFF	TGTGCCAGCACCGGGACAGGCAACTACAATGAGCAGTTCTTC
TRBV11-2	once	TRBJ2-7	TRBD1	CASSLALTGAIEQYF	TGTGCCAGCAGCTTGGCTCTGACAGGGGCGATCGAGCAGTACTTC
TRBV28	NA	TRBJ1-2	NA	CASSTATTAIDGYTF	TGTGCCAGCAGTACCGCAACGACAGCAATAGATGGCTACACCTTC
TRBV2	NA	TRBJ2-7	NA	CASSPSGQSRPYF	TGTGCCAGCAGCCCTTCAGGGCAGTCGAGGCCGTACTTC
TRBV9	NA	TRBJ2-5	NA	CASSASVQETQYF	TGTGCCAGCAGCGCTAGCGTTCAAGAGACCCAGTACTTC
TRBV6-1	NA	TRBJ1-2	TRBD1	CASSEGTGGLYGYTF	TGTGCCAGCAGTGAAGGGACAGGGGGCCTCTATGGCTACACCTTC
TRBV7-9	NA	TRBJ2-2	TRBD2	CASSLGTSGRSGTGELFF	TGTGCCAGCAGCCTCGGGACTAGCGGGAGAAGCGGCACCGGGGAGCTGTTTTTT
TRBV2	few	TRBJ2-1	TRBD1	CAKAYPGQGQNEQFF	TGTGCCAAAGCATACCCGGGACAGGGTCAAAATGAGCAGTTCTTC
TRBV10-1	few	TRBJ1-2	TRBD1	CASSDTGTGTYGYTF	TGCGCCAGCAGTGATACCGGGACAGGGACCTATGGCTACACCTTC
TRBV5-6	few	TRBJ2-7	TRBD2	CASRTGLASSYEQYF	TGTGCCAGCAGAACGGGACTAGCGAGCTCCTACGAGCAGTACTTC
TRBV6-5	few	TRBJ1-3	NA	CASSPPGAGNTIYF	TGTGCCAGCAGTCCGCCAGGGGCTGGAAACACCATATATTTT
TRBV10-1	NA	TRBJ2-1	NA	CASSLLVFGEQFF	TGCGCCAGCAGTTTACTAGTGTTTGGTGAGCAGTTCTTC
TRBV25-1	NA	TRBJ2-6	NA	CASRLSGANVLTF	TGTGCCAGTAGACTGTCTGGGGCCAACGTCCTGACTTTC
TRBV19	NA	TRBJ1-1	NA	CASRKEGNTEAFF	TGTGCCAGTAGGAAGGAGGGGAACACTGAAGCTTTCTTT
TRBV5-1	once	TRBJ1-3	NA	CASSLPQLNTIYF	TGCGCCAGCAGCTTGCCTCAGTTAAACACCATATATTTT
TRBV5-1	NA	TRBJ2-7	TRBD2	CASSGGTSGHYYEQYF	TGCGCCAGCAGCGGTGGGACTAGCGGGCATTACTACGAGCAGTACTTC
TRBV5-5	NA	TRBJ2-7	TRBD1	CASTYIPGQGYYEQYF	TGTGCCAGCACCTATATCCCGGGACAGGGGTATTACGAGCAGTACTTC
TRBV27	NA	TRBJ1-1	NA	CASRRRGENTEAFF	TGTGCCAGCCGTCGCCGGGGGGAGAACACTGAAGCTTTCTTT
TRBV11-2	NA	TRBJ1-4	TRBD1	CASSSHPGQGTEKLFF	TGTGCCAGCAGCTCCCATCCGGGACAGGGGACGGAAAAACTGTTTTTT
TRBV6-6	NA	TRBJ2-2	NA	CASTRGGGELFF	TGTGCCAGCACCAGGGGTGGTGGGGAGCTGTTTTTT
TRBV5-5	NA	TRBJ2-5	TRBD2	CASSRPASGIQETQYF	TGTGCCAGCAGCCGACCGGCTAGCGGGATCCAAGAGACCCAGTACTTC
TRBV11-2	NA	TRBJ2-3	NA	CASSFLATSTDTQYF	TGTGCCAGCAGCTTCCTAGCCACAAGCACAGATACGCAGTATTTT
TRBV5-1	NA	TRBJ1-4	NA	CASTSGSATNEKLFF	NA